The TCR beta chain described here comes from a study of blood T cells in healthy people across ages. Comments on this clonotype: Antigen: not known.

Study observations and caveats: Without sorted subsets, naive and antigen-experienced compartments could not be conclusively compared.

Per the germline V gene, CDR1 is DFQATT and CDR2 is SNEGSKA (reference sequence). This CDR3 is built from 14 residues. With V trimmed by 0 bases and J by 1 base, 2 bases remained unmatched. The amount of total RNA extracted per sample was at least 5.5 micrograms. The authors ran a second PCR of roughly 6 to 12 cycles using a sample-barcoded 5' primer and a J-beta primer mix. Per sample, CDR3-containing paired-end reads numbered at least 3 million. TCRdb analysed the 5' RACE reads with MiXCR anew, one entry per CDR3 protein. The table has approximately 830,000 distinct CDR3 sequences, 62% seen once. This receptor was identified in a man aged 25 to 45 in good health. V usage is TRBV20-1 and J usage is TRBJ2-5, with 7 bases identical to TRBD1. Sequences were obtained from blood. This CDR3 is CSAREGDSQETQYF. The CDR3 bases are TGCAGTGCTAGAGAGGGGGACAGCCAAGAGACCCAGTACTTC.